This T cell receptor beta chain was sequenced in a study of early T cells in non-severe SARS-CoV-2 infection. Study-level points and caveats: Reliance on VDJdb matching favored anti-spike CD8 responses; private and CD4 specificities were missed.

Attached unique molecular identifiers marked individual cDNA molecules. TCRdb used MiXCR to reprocess the 5' RACE reads, holding one entry per CDR3 protein. The sample carries 68,000 or so distinct CDR3 sequences, around 9.9% recorded once. In its sample, this clonotype was seen a few times. The antigen is unknown. In germline, CDR1 is MGHRA, CDR2 YSYEKL. This CDR3 has 14 residues. Between the trimmed V and J ends, which lost 2 bases and 3 bases, there was a span of 8 bases. The sequenced sample consisted of whole blood. This sequence joins TRBV4-1 and TRBJ2-1, with D perhaps matching TRBD2 (6 bases). This sequence originates from an adult who was a healthcare worker with PCR-confirmed SARS-CoV-2 infection or an uninfected control (not recorded which). The CDR3 spells CASSQRRDYNEQFF. The CDR3 region has the DNA TGCGCCAGCAGCCAACGGCGGGACTACAATGAGCAGTTCTTC.